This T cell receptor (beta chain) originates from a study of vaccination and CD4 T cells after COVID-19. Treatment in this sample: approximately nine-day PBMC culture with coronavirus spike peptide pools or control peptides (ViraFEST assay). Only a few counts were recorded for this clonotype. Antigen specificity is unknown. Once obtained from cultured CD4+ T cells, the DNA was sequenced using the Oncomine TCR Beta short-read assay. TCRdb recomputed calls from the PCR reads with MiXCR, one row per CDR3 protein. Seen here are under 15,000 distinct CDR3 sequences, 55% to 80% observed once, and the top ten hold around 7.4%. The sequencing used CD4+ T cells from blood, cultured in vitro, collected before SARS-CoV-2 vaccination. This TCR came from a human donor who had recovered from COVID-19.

The CDR3, as DNA: TGCAGTGCTAGACTTATTAGGGGAACCCTCTACGAGCAGTACTTC. This encodes CSARLIRGTLYEQYF. The V gene is TRBV20-1, the J gene TRBJ2-7; TRBD1 is a possible D gene (5 bases). This CDR3 contains 15 residues. Germline V gives CDR1 DFQATT, CDR2 SNEGSKA (reference sequence). V was trimmed by 2 bases and J by 3 bases, leaving 17 bases between them.